The source of this T cell receptor beta chain is a study of spatial heterogeneity in lung cancer. Background on the study: More than eight raw reads, on average, carried each unique TCR and UMI combination.

Carried by each TCR cDNA molecule was a unique molecular identifier. MiXCR, run by TCRdb on the 5' RACE reads, gives a single entry per CDR3 protein. The repertoire holds 40,000 to 50,000 distinct CDR3 sequences, with around 13% as singletons. As to time point: sample taken at primary tumor resection. TCRs were sequenced from unsorted whole RNA of tumor, nontumor lung or PBMC. Many counts were recorded for this clonotype. V lost 5 bases and J lost 4; bases outside the gene matches: 5. The CDR3 extends over 14 amino acids. This chain connects TRBV12-3 or TRBV12-4 to TRBJ2-5; 9 bases are shared with TRBD1. The source material was PBMCs, sampled at surgery. The clonotype originates from a male donor with early-stage non-small cell lung cancer. CDR3 region: CASSPTGGGETQYF. As DNA, the CDR3 is TGTGCCAGCAGTCCTACAGGGGGCGGAGAGACCCAGTACTTC.